Presented here are 15 T cell receptor beta chains from one specimen sequenced in a study of control samples from healthy donors and cancer patients. The assay was immunoSEQ multiplex PCR, and TCRdb's table has in-frame clones only and misses some. The sample gives about 130,000 clones, about nine tenths of which show up once; around 2.1% is in the top ten. Source material: blood. The receptors derive from a woman aged 45-60 years in good health.

The chain recombines TRBV9 with TRBJ1-3; D is ambiguous. The germline V gene has CDR1 SGDLS and CDR2 YYNGEE. The V gene lost 0 bases and the J gene lost 2 bases, with 9 bases spanning the gap. This CDR3 has 15 amino acids. CDR3 in amino acids: CASSVAAYTGNTIYF. The CDR3 region has the DNA TGTGCCAGCAGCGTAGCGGCCTACACTGGAAACACCATATATTTT.

The chain recombines TRBV2 with TRBJ1-1, with D unclear. Trimming left V 3 bases short and J 2 bases short, with 7 bases between. Germline assignment: CDR1 SNHLY and CDR2 FYNNEI. This CDR3 contains 13 residues. CDR3 region: CASSDLGNTEAFF. CDR3 bases: TGTGCCAGCAGTGATCTGGGCAACACTGAAGCTTTCTTT.

The chain links TRBV2 to TRBJ2-5; D is tentatively TRBD1 or TRBD2 (5 bases each). Germline loops: CDR1 SNHLY, CDR2 FYNNEI. This CDR3 has 17 residues. V was pared by 1 base and J by 4 bases, with 19 bases between. The CDR3 sequence: CASSEGGRGPRGETQYF. The CDR3 region has the DNA TGTGCCAGCAGTGAAGGAGGTCGGGGACCAAGGGGAGAGACCCAGTACTTC.

This chain uses TRBV11-1 with TRBJ1-1; D unresolved. CDR1 SGHAT and CDR2 FQDESV come from the germline V gene (reference sequence). The CDR3 is made up of 13 amino acids. With 10 bases removed from V and 1 base from J, the gap between germline ends came to 13 bases. CDR3 sequence reads: CAIGRAPNTEAFF. In DNA, the CDR3 is TGTGCCATCGGGCGGGCACCGAACACTGAAGCTTTCTTT.

The chain uses TRBV18 and TRBJ2-7, with 7 bases lining up with TRBD1. The CDR3 sequence is 12 residues long. The V gene end was trimmed by 6 bases and the J gene end by 5 bases; junction bases not matched to a gene: 4. Germline-derived CDR1 and CDR2 are KGHSH and LQKENI. The CDR3 here is CASSGQGDEQYF. The CDR3 region has the DNA TGTGCCAGCTCCGGCCAGGGGGACGAGCAGTACTTC.

The chain uses TRBV30 and TRBJ1-1; unclear D gene. V lost 5 bases and J 0 bases, leaving 10 bases between the germline ends. Germline assignment: CDR1 GTSNPN and CDR2 SVGIG (reference sequence). The CDR3 covers 13 residues. CDR3 sequence: CAWAFEVNTEAFF. The DNA for the CDR3 is TGTGCCTGGGCATTTGAGGTGAACACTGAAGCTTTCTTT. Combining the CDR3 with reference TRBV30 and TRBJ1-1 gives the whole variable domain SQTIHQWPATLVQPVGSPLSLECTVEGTSNPNLYWYRQAAGRGLQLLFYSVGIGQISSEVPQNLSASRPQDRQFILSSKKLLLSDSGFYLCAWAFEVNTEAFFGQGTRLTVV.

V and J are TRBV6-5 and TRBJ1-2; D is uncertain. The germline CDR1 and CDR2 sequences are MNHEY and SVGAGI. This CDR3 is 13 amino acids long. V was pared by 10 bases and J by 5 bases, with 17 bases between. The CDR3 spells CATFIPGYYGYTF. The CDR3 coding sequence is TGTGCCACCTTCATTCCGGGCTATTATGGCTACACCTTC.

This sequence joins TRBV18 and TRBJ2-7, with TRBD2 identical over 10 bases. The CDR3 sequence is 17 residues long. Germline loops: CDR1 KGHSH, CDR2 LQKENI. V dropped 3 bases and J dropped 6; count of bases not matched to a gene: 14. The CDR3 DNA reads as TGTGCCAGCTCACCCATAACTAGCGGGAAATATGTCGCCGAGCAGTACTTC. This codes for CASSPITSGKYVAEQYF.

The gene calls are TRBV19 and TRBJ2-7, with D perhaps TRBD1 (5 bases). The CDR3 length is 12 residues. Trimming stripped 9 bases from V and 5 bases from J, with 14 bases between. Germline CDR1 and CDR2: LNHDA and SQIVND (reference sequence). DNA of the CDR3: TGTGCCAGCGGACAAGGGCGAAACGAGCAGTACTTC. Protein product: CASGQGRNEQYF.

The chain employs TRBV7-8 and TRBJ1-1, with D hard to call. The V gene's germline CDR1 is SGHVS and CDR2 FQNEAQ. CDR3 length equals 14 residues. V lost 0 bases, J lost 1 base, and 6 bases lay in between. The CDR3 coding sequence is TGTGCCAGCAGCTTAGCACGGAGGAACACTGAAGCTTTCTTT. Translated: CASSLARRNTEAFF.

The J gene is TRBJ1-2, the V gene TRBV12-5, with 9 bases fitting TRBD1. The CDR3 runs 15 residues. J lost 6 bases, V lost 7 bases, and 12 bases had no gene match. Germline CDR1 is LGHNT and CDR2 is FRNRAP. CDR3 loop: CASAPLLGTGNGYTF. The CDR3 nucleotides read TGTGCTAGTGCCCCTCTACTGGGGACAGGGAATGGCTACACCTTC.

This chain joins TRBV27 and TRBJ2-1; the D is unclear. Germline-derived CDR1 and CDR2 are MNHEY and SMNVEV (reference sequence). Trimming pared 7 bases from V and 0 bases from J, leaving 13 bases between. CDR3 size: 15 residues. CDR3 protein: CASNRYSSSYNEQFF. The CDR3 DNA reads TGTGCCAGCAATAGGTACTCTAGCTCCTACAATGAGCAGTTCTTC.

This chain connects TRBV19 to TRBJ1-5, with 10 nucleotides matching TRBD1. The CDR3 has 12 amino acids. CDR1 is LNHDA, CDR2 SQIVND, per germline (reference sequence). The V segment lost 10 bases and the J segment 9 bases; nucleotides outside the gene matches: 6. DNA of the CDR3: TGTGCCATCGGACAGGGGGTATGGCCCCAGCATTTT. It is translated as CAIGQGVWPQHF.

The chain has TRBV30 and TRBJ2-7, with D hard to call. Trimming pared 1 base from V and 9 bases from J, leaving 19 bases between. The CDR3 totals 14 residues. CDR1 and CDR2 (germline): GTSNPN, SVGIG (reference sequence). The chain's CDR3 is CAWSGRGPNTWQYF. The CDR3 nucleotides are TGTGCCTGGAGTGGGAGAGGACCTAACACTTGGCAGTACTTC.

V and J are TRBV12-3 or TRBV12-4 and TRBJ2-7; TRBD1 matches at 10 bases. After removal of 5 bases from V and 3 bases from J, the junction contained 1 base not matched to a gene. The CDR3 has 13 amino acids. The CDR3, as DNA: TGTGCCAGCAGTGGGGACAGGGGCTACGAGCAGTACTTC. Translating gives CASSGDRGYEQYF.